This T cell receptor beta chain derives from a study of blood T cell repertoires in COVID-19 (dated by TCRdb to the early 2020s). Regarding the research as a whole: Collaborator samples came from the United States, Italy and Spain and covered acute and convalescent phases of COVID-19. The samples were drawn from two sources: the first 160 participants of the ongoing ImmuneRACE study, and 950 to 1,500 subjects contributed by 6 global collaborators. Deeply sampled blood TCRbeta repertoires from subjects exposed to, actively infected with, or recovered from COVID-19 were included in the dataset. Where available, HLA class I and class II types were obtained from metadata supplied by the sample provider rather than from assay-based typing. A de-identified subject ID, COVID-19 status, age in years and sex were almost always included in the sample metadata. The material from the prospective study consisted of cDNA or gDNA derived from T cells, B-cell-depleted T cells, or PBMCs. The repertoires were released in a freely available public database intended as a resource for research on the immune response to SARS-CoV-2.

The collaborating institutions used their own protocols to collect whole blood in K2EDTA tubes. For TCRbeta analysis, collaborators shipped samples in one of three forms: frozen whole blood, isolated PBMCs, or DNA extracted from either of those sample types. In the germline V gene, CDR1 corresponds to MGHRA and CDR2 to YSYEKL. Relative to germline, V is missing 0 bases and J is missing 8 bases, with 6 bases of the junction outside any gene match. The CDR3 goes from the cysteine to the phenylalanine over 14 residues. Just the 42-base CDR3 DNA is kept, in frame starting at base 1. The immunoSEQ Assay, a bias-controlled multiplex PCR, was used to amplify TCRbeta CDR3 regions from genomic DNA. The authors processed their data as follows. The number of nucleated cells in each sample was estimated by amplification of reference gene primers within the assay. To quantify the absolute abundance of each unique TCRbeta CDR3 rearrangement, sequence reads were collapsed and filtered. Productive Simpson clonality was computed per sample as the square root of Simpson's diversity index over productive rearrangements. The table was pulled from immuneACCESS by TCRdb, which kept in-frame rearrangements only. Such tables lose some clones; where checked, under half of the loss comes from unresolved V genes, and the rest has no known cause. The V and J calls and the clone size are those of that table, but D and trimming were determined from the DNA. The sample includes around 100,000 clones, with approximately 92% observed a single time. 3.5% to 4.5% of the sample is held by the ten biggest clonotypes.

With respect to this clone: Its antigen has not been determined. Base qualities are not recorded, but no much larger clone differs from it by a single base.

Broad study findings and their caveats: Clinical and demographic metadata were provided uncurated, with the amount varying by source and participant.

The sequence came from a man between 18 and 29 years old with acute or convalescent COVID-19. Here the chain combines TRBV4-1 and TRBJ1-2; TRBD1 fits 7 bases in the junction. Source material: peripheral blood. The CDR3 amino acid sequence is: CASSQDGTEGGYTF. In nucleotides, the sequence is TGCGCCAGCAGCCAAGATGGGACAGAAGGAGGCTACACCTTC.